The 8 T cell receptor beta chains below were found in one sample sequenced in a study of T cell repertoires in cytomegalovirus infection. TCRdb redid the calling of the reads with MiXCR, one entry per CDR3 protein. The data show under 500,000 distinct CDR3 sequences, roughly 46% seen once. These receptors lack a known antigen. Material: cultured PBMCs, obtained from culture after CMV antigen stimulation. The source is a human donor in good health (CMV status not recorded). Some clones in this sample may be carry-over from other donors' samples.

Written as DNA, the CDR3 is TGCAGTGCTACCCAGGTCCTGTTGGGTGGCGAGCAGTACTTC. It is translated as CSATQVLLGGEQYF. The rearrangement links TRBV20-1 to TRBJ2-7, with D unresolved. Germline-derived CDR1 and CDR2 are DFQATT and SNEGSKA (reference sequence). The CDR3 covers 14 residues. Trimming left V 4 bases short and J 6 bases short, with 19 bases between.

A few counts support this clonotype. The rearrangement links TRBV7-2 to TRBJ2-1; 8 bases match TRBD2. The CDR3 is made up of 15 amino acids. The ends lost 5 bases at V and 4 bases at J; junction bases unmatched: 7. CDR1 and CDR2 from the germline V gene are SGHTA and FQGNSA. CDR3 in amino acids: CASSRTSGPYNEQFF. DNA of the CDR3: TGTGCCAGCAGCCGCACTAGCGGCCCATACAATGAGCAGTTCTTC.

This chain joins TRBV7-9 and TRBJ2-1; 8 bases line up with TRBD2. The CDR3 runs to 16 residues. V trimming: 5 bases; J trimming: 7 bases; junction bases outside the gene matches: 13. From germline, CDR1 is SEHNR and CDR2 FQNEAQ (reference sequence). The CDR3 loop is CASSGPEAGEGNEQFF. DNA of the CDR3: TGTGCCAGCAGCGGACCTGAAGCGGGAGAAGGGAATGAGCAGTTCTTC.

This clonotype was seen a single time. The J gene is TRBJ2-1, the V gene TRBV5-4, with 8 bases that match TRBD1. V lost 0 bases to trimming and J lost 7 bases; unmatched junction nucleotides: 0. This CDR3 contains 13 residues. In germline, CDR1 is SGHNT, CDR2 YYREEE (reference sequence). CDR3 in amino acids: CASSLGDRNEQFF. Here the CDR3 DNA reads TGTGCCAGCAGCTTGGGGGACAGGAATGAGCAGTTCTTC.

This clonotype was seen a few times. The chain has TRBV7-2 and TRBJ2-3, with a possible D match to TRBD2 (5 bases). The germline V and J ends were trimmed by 8 bases and 0 bases, with 12 bases remaining between them. This CDR3 spans 14 amino acids. CDR1 SGHTA and CDR2 FQGNSA come from the germline V gene. The CDR3 is CASGFGLSTDTQYF. CDR3 nucleotide sequence: TGTGCCAGCGGATTTGGACTTAGCACAGATACGCAGTATTTT. The variable domain in full, with the rest retrieved from reference TRBV7-2 and TRBJ2-3, is GAGVSQSPSNKVTEKGKDVELRCDPISGHTALYWYRQSLGQGLEFLIYFQGNSAPDKSGLPSDRFSAERTGGSVSTLTIQRTQQEDSAVYLCASGFGLSTDTQYFGPGTRLTVL.

This clonotype appeared a few times. The V gene is TRBV7-9, the J gene TRBJ2-7; 7 bases agree with TRBD2. The CDR3 loop spans 17 amino acids. CDR1 SEHNR and CDR2 FQNEAQ come from the germline V gene (reference sequence). With V trimmed by 1 base and J by 0 bases, 9 bases remained unmatched. This CDR3 reads CASSLGVASGSSYEQYF. The CDR3 region has the DNA TGTGCCAGCAGCTTAGGGGTCGCTAGCGGTTCCTCCTACGAGCAGTACTTC.

This chain uses TRBV7-8 with TRBJ1-6, with TRBD1 as a possible D gene (6 bases). CDR1 is SGHVS, CDR2 FQNEAQ, per germline. V was cut by 6 bases and J by 4 bases, with 19 bases left in between. The CDR3 is 17 amino acids. Here the CDR3 DNA reads TGTGCCAGCAGACAGGGAGCCCCCTCAGGGTATAATTCACCCCTCCACTTT. This gives the protein CASRQGAPSGYNSPLHF.

This clonotype was found many times. This rearrangement joins TRBV7-8 to TRBJ2-7; 15 bases align to TRBD2. CDR3 size: 18 residues. With V trimmed by 0 bases and J by 3 bases, 6 bases remained unmatched. In germline, CDR1 is SGHVS, CDR2 FQNEAQ. CDR3 loop: CASSLAPWTSGGGYEQYF. CDR3 bases: TGTGCCAGCAGCTTAGCCCCCTGGACTAGCGGGGGGGGCTACGAGCAGTACTTC.